Below, 13 T cell receptor beta chains from the same sample are listed, as sequenced in a study of blood T cells in healthy people across ages. A second PCR of 7 to 11 cycles used a sample-barcoded 5' primer and a J-beta primer mix. Using its own MiXCR run on the 5' RACE reads, TCRdb lists one record per CDR3 protein. The sample has roughly 800,000 distinct CDR3 sequences, about three fifths seen once. The material sequenced was blood. These receptor sequences come from a man in his thirties or forties in good health.

In DNA form, the CDR3 reads TGTGCCACCAGTGAAACAGGGATTGGGGCCAATGAGCAGTTCTTC. Translation gives CATSETGIGANEQFF. V is TRBV24-1 and J is TRBJ2-1, with D perhaps TRBD1 (6 bases). Trimming removed 4 bases at V and 6 bases at J, with 15 bases between. CDR3 length: 15 amino acids. CDR1 KGHDR and CDR2 SFDVKD come from the germline V gene.

This clonotype was seen at least ten times. The J gene is TRBJ1-5, the V gene TRBV20-1; the match to TRBD1 covers 8 bases. This CDR3 has 16 residues. The V and J ends lost 6 bases and 0 bases, in that order; junction bases with no gene match: 10. From germline, CDR1 is DFQATT and CDR2 SNEGSKA (reference sequence). The CDR3 loop is CSAYGQGGYSNQPQHF. The CDR3 DNA reads as TGCAGTGCCTACGGACAGGGAGGGTATAGCAATCAGCCCCAGCATTTT.

The J gene is TRBJ2-1, the V gene TRBV28, with 9 bases matching TRBD2. The germline V gene encodes CDR1 MDHEN and CDR2 SYDVKM. J lost 7 bases, V lost 6 bases, and 13 bases had no gene match. The CDR3 has 16 amino acids. CDR3 sequence (DNA): TGTGCCAGCAGCCCTAGGGGCGCGGGAGGGTGGAATGAGCAGTTCTTC. The encoded protein is CASSPRGAGGWNEQFF.

This clonotype was counted a few times. The V and J genes are TRBV29-1 and TRBJ2-3; D is ambiguous. V shed 3 bases and J shed 0 bases, with 7 bases lying between them. CDR1 is SQVTM and CDR2 is ANQGSEA in the germline V gene. The CDR3 spans 13 residues. The CDR3 region has the DNA TGCAGCGTTGAGTCTCTGAGCACAGATACGCAGTATTTT. Protein: CSVESLSTDTQYF.

Regarding this clonotype: This may be a read error, as it is one base from a much larger clone. The J gene is TRBJ1-2, the V gene TRBV27; D is unresolved. CDR3 size: 11 residues. Germline CDR1 is MNHEY and CDR2 is SMNVEV (reference sequence). The ends were cut back, 8 bases at V and 6 bases at J, with 10 bases in the middle. The CDR3 reads CASFIDDGYTF. Here the CDR3 DNA reads TGTGCCAGCTTCATAGACGATGGCTACACCTTC.

This clonotype came up a few times. V gene TRBV28 combines with J gene TRBJ2-5; weak D call: TRBD1 (6 bases). CDR1 MDHEN and CDR2 SYDVKM come from the germline V gene. V was shortened by 5 bases and J by 13 bases, with 17 bases between the two germline ends. The length of the CDR3 is 12 residues. Here the CDR3 reads CASSKGHRRRYF. CDR3 coding DNA: TGTGCCAGCAGTAAGGGACACCGCAGGCGGTACTTC.

This chain joins TRBV11-2 and TRBJ2-7; no clear D gene. The J call may not be correct, given that the DNA end is closer to TRBJ2-4. The germline CDR1 and CDR2 sequences are SGHAT and FQNNGV. The CDR3 length is 14 residues. The CDR3 region is CASSLRFQENIQYF. CDR3 sequence (DNA): TGTGCCAGCAGCTTGAGGTTCCAAGAGAACATTCAGTACTTC.

The chain combines TRBV7-8 with TRBJ1-5, with a weak D call TRBD1 (5 bases). Trimming took 1 base from V and 7 from J, leaving 11 bases between them. This CDR3 contains 14 residues. Looked up from germline, CDR1 is SGHVS and CDR2 is FQNEAQ. The CDR3 loop reads CASSLGRDRQPQHF. CDR3 DNA sequence: TGTGCCAGCAGCTTAGGCAGGGATCGGCAGCCCCAGCATTTT. The entire variable domain, with the rest obtained from reference TRBV7-8 and TRBJ1-5, is as follows: GAGVSQSPRYKVAKRGQDVALRCDPISGHVSLFWYQQALGQGPEFLTYFQNEAQLDKSGLPSDRFFAERPEGSVSTLKIQRTQQEDSAVYLCASSLGRDRQPQHFGDGTRLSIL.

The chain carries TRBV20-1 and TRBJ2-1, with 8 bases lining up with TRBD2. Per the germline V gene, CDR1 is DFQATT and CDR2 is SNEGSKA (reference sequence). The CDR3 loop spans 15 amino acids. Trimming at V came to 0 bases and at J to 7 bases, leaving 8 bases not matched to a gene. This chain's CDR3 is CSARDRLAGNNEQFF. Here the CDR3 DNA reads TGCAGTGCTAGAGATCGGCTAGCGGGTAATAATGAGCAGTTCTTC.

The chain couples TRBV6-1 to TRBJ1-4; D is possibly TRBD1 (6 bases). Germline V gives CDR1 MNHNS, CDR2 SASEGT. The CDR3 has 14 amino acids. V lost 6 bases to trimming and J lost 7 bases, with 15 bases between them. CDR3 in DNA: TGTGCCAGCAGAACGGGGGCAGGGGCTGAAAAACTGTTTTTT. This gives the protein CASRTGAGAEKLFF.

In its sample, this clonotype was seen once. The chain has TRBV4-1 and TRBJ2-1, with TRBD2 identical over 10 bases. There are 18 residues in the CDR3. The germline V gene encodes CDR1 MGHRA and CDR2 YSYEKL. The J segment lost 5 bases and the V segment lost 1 base, leaving 11 bases of the junction unmatched. Here the CDR3 reads CASSQGPAAGGLNNEQFF. The DNA for the CDR3 is TGCGCCAGCAGCCAAGGGCCGGCAGCGGGAGGGCTCAACAATGAGCAGTTCTTC.

This clonotype appeared once. The genes are TRBV2 and TRBJ2-5, with D possibly matching TRBD2 (5 bases). The length of the CDR3 is 11 residues. V was shortened by 6 bases and J by 13 bases, with 15 bases between the two germline ends. CDR1 is SNHLY and CDR2 is FYNNEI in the germline V gene. The CDR3 spells CASRVRTAWYF. Here the CDR3 DNA reads TGTGCCAGCAGAGTTAGGACTGCATGGTACTTC.

This clonotype has just a few counts. The chain uses TRBV4-1 and TRBJ2-1; 9 bases match TRBD1. V lost 2 bases, J lost 4 bases, and 6 bases stayed unmatched. Germline CDR1 reads MGHRA; CDR2 reads YSYEKL. CDR3 length: 16 residues. The CDR3, as DNA: TGCGCCAGCAGCCAAACCGGGACAGGGAGGTACAATGAGCAGTTCTTC. Protein: CASSQTGTGRYNEQFF.